This T cell receptor beta chain originates from a study of T cell responses to AZD1222 COVID-19 vaccine. Study conclusions and caveats: An increase in Spike-specific TCR breadth and depth was observed after two AZD1222 doses.

Trimming took off 4 bases at V and 3 bases at J, with 8 bases between the two ends. CDR3 length equals 13 residues. Germline V gives CDR1 SGHRS, CDR2 YFSETQ. A note on this clone: Antigen unknown.

This table comes from immunoSEQ multiplex PCR, and its TCRdb copy is limited to in-frame clones, with some not included. The table lists 120,000 to 150,000 clones, roughly four fifths of them singletons. Here the sequenced sample was peripheral blood, taken on day 0 of MenACWY control vaccination. V gene TRBV5-1 combines with J gene TRBJ1-5; the D is unclear. The origin of this receptor is an adult in good health. CDR3 in amino acids: CASSLAPNQPQHF. CDR3 bases: TGCGCCAGCAGCCTGGCCCCCAATCAGCCCCAGCATTTT.